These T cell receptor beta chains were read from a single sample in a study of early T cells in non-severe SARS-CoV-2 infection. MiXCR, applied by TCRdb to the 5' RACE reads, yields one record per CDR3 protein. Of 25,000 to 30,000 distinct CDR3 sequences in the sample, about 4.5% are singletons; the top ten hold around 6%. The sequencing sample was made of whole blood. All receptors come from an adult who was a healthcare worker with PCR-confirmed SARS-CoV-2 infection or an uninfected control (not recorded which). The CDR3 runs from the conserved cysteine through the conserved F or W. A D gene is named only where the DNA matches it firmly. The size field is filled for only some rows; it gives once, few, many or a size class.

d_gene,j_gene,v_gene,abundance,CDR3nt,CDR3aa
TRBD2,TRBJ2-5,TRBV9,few,TGTGCCAGCAGCCTCGGACTAGCGGGAGTTGAAGAGACCCAGTACTTC,CASSLGLAGVEETQYF
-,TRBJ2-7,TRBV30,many,TGTGCCTGGAGTGTAATAGGCCCTTACGAGCAGTACTTC,CAWSVIGPYEQYF
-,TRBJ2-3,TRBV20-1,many,TGCAGTGCTAGTCCCCTGGGAAAAGATACGCAGTATTTT,CSASPLGKDTQYF
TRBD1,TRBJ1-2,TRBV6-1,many,TGTGCCAGCAGCTCAGGACAGGGAGGAGGGAGTGGCTACACCTTC,CASSSGQGGGSGYTF
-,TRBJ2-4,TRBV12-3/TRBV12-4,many,TGTGCCAGCAGTTTGTCCAGGGGCAAACCACTCCAAATTAAAAACATTCAGTACTTC,CASSLSRGKPLQIKNIQYF
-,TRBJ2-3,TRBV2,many,TGTGCCAGCACGGCGGGATCGTTCCCAGATACGCAGTATTTT,CASTAGSFPDTQYF
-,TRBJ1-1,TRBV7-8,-,TGTGCCAGCAGCTCCGGACTGAACACTGAAGCTTTCTTT,CASSSGLNTEAFF
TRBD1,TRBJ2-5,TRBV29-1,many,TGCAGCGCGGACAGGGGGGGTGAAGAGACCCAGTACTTC,CSADRGGEETQYF
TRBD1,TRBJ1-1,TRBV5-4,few,TGTGCCAGCAGCAGACAGGGGACTAACACTGAAGCTTTCTTT,CASSRQGTNTEAFF
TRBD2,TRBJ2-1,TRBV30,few,TGTGCCTGGAGTGTACTAGCGGGGGGGCCCAATGAGCAGTTCTTC,CAWSVLAGGPNEQFF
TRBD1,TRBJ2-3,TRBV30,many,TGTGCCTGGAGTTTCGGCGGTGGCAGGGGGCGAGCCGATACGCAGTATTTT,CAWSFGGGRGRADTQYF
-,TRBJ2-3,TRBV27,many,TGTGCCAGCAGTCCTTATAAGAGGCGGGATACGCAGTATTTT,CASSPYKRRDTQYF
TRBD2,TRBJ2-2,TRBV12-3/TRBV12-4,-,TGTGCCGCGAGCAAGCGGGGCGGATCGAACACCGGGGAGCTGTTTTTT,CAASKRGGSNTGELFF
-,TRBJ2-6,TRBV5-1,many,TGCGCCAGCAGCTTGGTGGTTGGGGCCAACGTCCTGACTTTC,CASSLVVGANVLTF
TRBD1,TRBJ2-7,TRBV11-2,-,TGTGCCAGCAGCTTAGATAGAAAGGTCGGGACAGGCACCTACGAGCAGTACTTC,CASSLDRKVGTGTYEQYF
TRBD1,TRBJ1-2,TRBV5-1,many,TGCGCCAGCAGCACGGGGACAGGGGTTAACTATGGCTACACCTTC,CASSTGTGVNYGYTF
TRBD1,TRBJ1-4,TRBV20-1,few,TGCAGTGCTAGCTACAGGGGTGGAGAAAAACTGTTTTTT,CSASYRGGEKLFF
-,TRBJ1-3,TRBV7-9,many,TGTGCCAGCAGCCCTAGTACTGTGAACACCATATATTTT,CASSPSTVNTIYF
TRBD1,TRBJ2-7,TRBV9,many,TGTGCCAGCAGCTTCGCCGGGACAGCTATCTACGAGCAGTACTTC,CASSFAGTAIYEQYF
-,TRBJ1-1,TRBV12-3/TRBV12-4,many,TGTGCCAGCGCTCGGAACACTGAAGCTTTCTTT,CASARNTEAFF
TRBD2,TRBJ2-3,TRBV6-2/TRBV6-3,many,TGTGCCAGCATGCTAGCGGGGGCCTCCACAGATACGCAGTATTTT,CASMLAGASTDTQYF
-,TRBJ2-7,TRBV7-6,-,TGTGCCAGCAGCTACGAGGGGGGGACAGTCTGGTACGAGCAGTACTTC,CASSYEGGTVWYEQYF
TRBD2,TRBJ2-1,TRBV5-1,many,TGCGCCAGCAGCTTTGGACTAGCGGGGAAATCCTACAATGAGCAGTTCTTC,CASSFGLAGKSYNEQFF
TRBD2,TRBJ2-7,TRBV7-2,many,TGTGCCAGCAGCTTAGAGATAGAGACTAGCGGGAAGACCCACCAGCAGTACTTC,CASSLEIETSGKTHQQYF
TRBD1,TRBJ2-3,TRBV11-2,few,TGTGCCAGCAGCTTAGGGCCATACCCGGGACAGGGGCAGTATTTT,CASSLGPYPGQGQYF
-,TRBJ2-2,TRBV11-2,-,TGTGCCAGCAGCTTGTCCGGGGAGCTGTTTTTT,CASSLSGELFF
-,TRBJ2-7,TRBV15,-,TGTGCCACCAGCAGAGACTACAGGGACGGCCTCGAGCAGTACTTC,CATSRDYRDGLEQYF
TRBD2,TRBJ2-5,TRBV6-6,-,TGTGCCAGCAGTCGACTAGCGGGAAACCAAGAGACCCAGTACTTC,CASSRLAGNQETQYF
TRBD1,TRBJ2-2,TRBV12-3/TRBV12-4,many,TGTGCCAGCAGACACGGACAGGGGCATGTTTTCACCGGGGAGCTGTTTTTT,CASRHGQGHVFTGELFF
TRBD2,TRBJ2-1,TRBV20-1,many,TGCAGTGCGAGACTAGCGGAGGGCCACTCCTACAATGAGCAGTTCTTC,CSARLAEGHSYNEQFF
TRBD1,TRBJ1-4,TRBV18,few,TGTGCCAGCTCACCACCGGGACAGGACAATGAAAAACTGTTTTTT,CASSPPGQDNEKLFF
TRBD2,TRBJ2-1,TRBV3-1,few,TGTGCCAGCAGCCCTACTAGCGACTCCTACAATGAGCAGTTCTTC,CASSPTSDSYNEQFF
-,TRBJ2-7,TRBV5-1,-,TGCGCCAGCAGCTTAAGGTTATCCTACGAGCAGTACTTC,CASSLRLSYEQYF
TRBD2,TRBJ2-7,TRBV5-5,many,TGTGCCAGCAGCTTGTCGGCGGGAGGGCCTTGGGAGCAGTACTTC,CASSLSAGGPWEQYF
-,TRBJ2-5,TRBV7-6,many,TGTGCCAGCAGCTCCACCGGGACCCAAGAGACCCAGTACTTC,CASSSTGTQETQYF
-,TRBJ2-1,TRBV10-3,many,TGTGCCATCAGTGAGTCGCCAGGGGGGAGCTACAATGAGCAGTTCTTC,CAISESPGGSYNEQFF
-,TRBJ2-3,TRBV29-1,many,TGCAGCGTTGAACAGTCAACTAGCACAGATACGCAGTATTTT,CSVEQSTSTDTQYF
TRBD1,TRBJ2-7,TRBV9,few,TGTGCCAGCAGCGTACTCCCGGGACAGGGGTCCTCCGAGCAGTACTTC,CASSVLPGQGSSEQYF
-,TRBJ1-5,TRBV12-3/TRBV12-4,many,TGTGCCAGCAGCCCTGTCCAGAATAGCAATCAGCCCCAGCATTTT,CASSPVQNSNQPQHF
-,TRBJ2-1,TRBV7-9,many,TGTGCCAGCAGCCTCGCCCCCCTCTCCGGACAGAACTACAATGAGCAGTTCTTC,CASSLAPLSGQNYNEQFF
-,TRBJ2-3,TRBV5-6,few,TGTGCCAGCAGCTTGGATCCCTTAGGAGATACGCAGTATTTT,CASSLDPLGDTQYF
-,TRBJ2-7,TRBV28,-,TGTGCCAGCAGTTTAGGGGTTCCCCACGAGCAGTACTTC,CASSLGVPHEQYF
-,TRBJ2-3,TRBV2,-,TGTGCCAGCAGGATCGACAGATACACAGATACGCAGTATTTT,CASRIDRYTDTQYF
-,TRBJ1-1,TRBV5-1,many,TGCGCCAGCAGCTTCTCTCCGGGGTTGGGCACTGAAGCTTTCTTT,CASSFSPGLGTEAFF
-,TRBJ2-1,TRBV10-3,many,TGTGCCATCAGTGACCAGGCCGGACAGTCCGATGAGCAGTTCTTC,CAISDQAGQSDEQFF